This entry is about one T cell receptor (beta chain). As yet, its antigen is unknown. At one boundary the junction diverges from the germline segment, which might be a read error. The entry originates in a study of molecular identifiers for immune sequencing clone quantification. Study in general: Four portions were sequenced after RNA from approximately 20,000 or 100,000 naive CD8 cells was split five ways in replicates.

Naive CD8 T cells underwent sorting with the CD8+CD4-CCR7+CD45RA+ definition. MiXCR, run by TCRdb on the PCR reads, gives a single entry per CDR3 protein. The table includes more than 300,000 distinct CDR3 sequences, about 21% detected once. Whole-study results and caveats: Researchers reportedly could pick up spiked Jurkat TCR RNA from one cell mixed into over 900,000 naive cells.

The receptor's source is a human donor in good health. Some libraries in this study had Jurkat cell RNA spiked in. The sample consisted of naive CD8+ T cells from blood, with Jurkat cell RNA spiked in. Subset in this sample: FACS-sorted CD8+CD4-CCR7+CD45RA+ naive T cells.

DNA for the CDR3: TGCAGTGCTAGACGGATAACTGAAGTTTTCTTT. Encoded protein: CSARRITEVFF. The rearrangement uses TRBV20-1 and TRBJ1-1, with D uncertain. From germline, CDR1 is DFQATT and CDR2 SNEGSKA (reference sequence). The CDR3 is 11 residues long.